The TCR beta chain described here comes from a study of beta chain features in type 1 diabetes. Study conclusions and caveats: TCRB CDR3s were moderately but significantly shorter in Type 1 diabetes patients in all four CD4+ subsets.

On this clone itself: Its antigen is not known.

CDR3 size: 18 residues. Germline V gene sequence: CDR1 SGHRS, CDR2 YFSETQ. V dropped 2 bases and J dropped 1 base, with 21 bases sitting between them. The investigators reverse transcribed all of the isolated RNA, so they sequenced expressed TCRB transcripts. Produced via immunoSEQ multiplex PCR; TCRdb's table is partial and in-frame only. Found here are hundreds of thousands of clones, 9.5% to 13% of them singletons; the top ten hold approximately 0.017%. This chain connects TRBV5-1 to TRBJ1-1, with TRBD1 as a possible D gene (5 bases). This TCR came from a man in his thirties or forties with type 1 diabetes. Sequenced sample: naive CD4+ T cells from blood. The CDR3 DNA reads TGCGCCAGCAGCTTATATCTGGGGGGATACAGCGGGAACACTGAAGCTTTCTTT. The encoded protein is CASSLYLGGYSGNTEAFF. Complete variable domain (other parts from reference TRBV5-1 and TRBJ1-1): KAGVTQTPRYLIKTRGQQVTLSCSPISGHRSVSWYQQTPGQGLQFLFEYFSETQRNKGNFPGRFSGRQFSNSRSEMNVSTLELGDSALYLCASSLYLGGYSGNTEAFFGQGTRLTVV.